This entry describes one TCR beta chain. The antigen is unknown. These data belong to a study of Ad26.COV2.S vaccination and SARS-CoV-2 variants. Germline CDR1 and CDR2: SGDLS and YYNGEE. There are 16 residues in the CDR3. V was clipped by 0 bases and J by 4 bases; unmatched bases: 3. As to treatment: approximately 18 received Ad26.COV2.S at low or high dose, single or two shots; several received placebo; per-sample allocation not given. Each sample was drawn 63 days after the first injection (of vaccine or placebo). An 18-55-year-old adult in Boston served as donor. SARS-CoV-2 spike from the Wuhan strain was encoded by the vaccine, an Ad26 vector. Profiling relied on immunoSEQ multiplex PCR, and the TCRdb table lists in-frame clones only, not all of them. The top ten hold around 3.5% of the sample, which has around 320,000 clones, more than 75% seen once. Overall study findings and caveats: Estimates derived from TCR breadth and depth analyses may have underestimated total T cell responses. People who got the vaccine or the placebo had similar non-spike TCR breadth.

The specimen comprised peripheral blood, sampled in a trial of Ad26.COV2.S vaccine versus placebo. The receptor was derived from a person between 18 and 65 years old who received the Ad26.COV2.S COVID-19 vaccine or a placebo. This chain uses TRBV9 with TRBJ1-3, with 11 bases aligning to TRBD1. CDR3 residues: CASSVDRDRGGNTIYF. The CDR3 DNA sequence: TGTGCCAGCAGCGTAGACCGGGACAGGGGGGGAAACACCATATATTTT. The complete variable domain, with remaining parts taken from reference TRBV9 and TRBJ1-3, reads DSGVTQTPKHLITATGQRVTLRCSPRSGDLSVYWYQQSLDQGLQFLIQYYNGEERAKGNILERFSAQQFPDLHSELNLSSLELGDSALYFCASSVDRDRGGNTIYFGEGSWLTVV.